A selection of T cell receptor beta chains follows, all from one sample in a study of cytomegalovirus exposure and HLA in healthy donors. The data were produced by immunoSEQ multiplex PCR, yet TCRdb's version contains in-frame clones alone and is incomplete. The repertoire holds 150,000 to 200,000 clones, with approximately 81% as singletons. Sequences were obtained from PBMCs. These receptors all come from a male donor in good health and CMV-seronegative. Each CDR3 is given with its conserved first and last residue. Fields, in order: CDR3 protein, CDR3 DNA, clone size, D gene, J gene, CDR3 length, V gene. D genes are given only for firm matches. Expanded clones get a size class; other rows say once, few or many, or leave the size out.

CASSAGRHSYEQYF	TGTGCCAGCAGCGCCGGGAGGCACTCCTACGAGCAGTACTTC	.	TRBD2	TRBJ2-7	14	TRBV5-4
CASSGLAGVTGELFF	TGCGCCAGCAGCGGACTAGCGGGGGTCACCGGGGAGCTGTTTTTT	.	TRBD2	TRBJ2-2	15	TRBV10-1
CSVFELGYTF	TGCAGCGTTTTTGAACTCGGCTACACCTTC	.	.	TRBJ1-2	10	TRBV29-1
CAWSHQGRGVGAFF	TGTGCCTGGAGTCACCAGGGGCGGGGGGTAGGAGCTTTCTTT	.	.	TRBJ1-1	14	TRBV30
CASSQGPGQMNTEAFF	TGCGCCAGCAGCCAAGGTCCGGGACAGATGAACACTGAAGCTTTCTTT	.	TRBD1	TRBJ1-1	16	TRBV4-1
CAISEQGIGELFF	TGTGCCATCAGTGAGCAGGGAATCGGGGAGCTGTTTTTT	once	.	TRBJ2-2	13	TRBV10-3
CASRTRLGGPDTQYF	TGTGCCAGCAGAACCAGACTTGGGGGCCCAGATACGCAGTATTTT	.	.	TRBJ2-3	15	TRBV6-1
CASRYTSLAGGELFF	TGTGCCAGCAGATACACGTCGCTGGCGGGCGGGGAGCTGTTTTTT	once	.	TRBJ2-2	15	TRBV6-5
CASSPKTGSGANVLTF	TGTGCCAGCAGCCCAAAGACAGGGTCTGGGGCCAACGTCCTGACTTTC	.	TRBD1	TRBJ2-6	16	TRBV6-4
CASSPGDRGGDTQYF	TGTGCCAGCAGCCCAGGGGACAGGGGTGGAGATACGCAGTATTTT	.	TRBD1	TRBJ2-3	15	TRBV7-9
CASSHLGEPLAGGNEQFF	TGCGCCAGCAGCCATTTGGGGGAACCACTAGCGGGGGGGAATGAGCAGTTCTTC	.	TRBD2	TRBJ2-1	18	TRBV5-1
CASSYAWTANGYTF	TGTGCCAGCAGCTACGCTTGGACAGCAAATGGCTACACCTTC	.	.	TRBJ1-2	14	TRBV5-5
CASSQAPGGDSTDTQYF	TGCGCCAGCAGCCAGGCCCCGGGGGGGGATAGCACAGATACGCAGTATTTT	.	TRBD2	TRBJ2-3	17	TRBV4-3
CASSGQLAEQYF	TGTGCCAGCAGTGGACAGCTCGCCGAGCAGTACTTC	.	.	TRBJ2-7	12	TRBV6-1
CASSRVTDGGEKLFF	TGCGCCAGCAGCCGAGTAACAGATGGGGGGGAAAAACTGTTTTTT	.	.	TRBJ1-4	15	TRBV4-1
CSVGLAGVPDTQYF	TGCAGCGTAGGTCTAGCGGGAGTCCCAGATACGCAGTATTTT	.	TRBD2	TRBJ2-3	14	TRBV29-1
CASSYNRGQGTEAFF	TGTGCCAGCAGTTATAACAGGGGGCAGGGCACTGAAGCTTTCTTT	.	TRBD1	TRBJ1-1	15	TRBV27
CASSLGGQGRGTYNEQFF	TGCGCCAGCAGCTTGGGGGGACAGGGGAGAGGGACGTACAATGAGCAGTTCTTC	.	TRBD1	TRBJ2-1	18	TRBV5-1
CASSTRGTGLSRNYGYTF	TGTGCCAGTAGTACGCGAGGGACAGGGTTATCGCGGAACTATGGCTACACCTTC	once	TRBD1	TRBJ1-2	18	TRBV19